This T cell receptor beta chain was found in a study of T cells in Graves' hyperthyroidism and ophthalmopathy. This clonotype has a handful of counts. Antigen: not known. A much larger clone is a single base away; this may be a read error. Amplification of TCR beta CDR3 regions used RNA as the template. A first-round RT-PCR of the TCR CDR3 used the HTBI primer set. TCRdb ran MiXCR on the multiplex PCR reads and lists one entry per CDR3 protein. In the table there are tens of thousands of distinct CDR3 sequences, 45% to 65% of which are singletons. Newly diagnosed hyperthyroidism, duration under 2 months, in patients aged 18 to 65. This CDR3 region has 13 residues. Germline CDR1 and CDR2: LGHNA and YSLEER. Trimming stripped 11 bases from V and 6 bases from J, with 19 bases between. Notes on the study in general: Stable hyperthyroidism was told apart from ophthalmopathy by a model built on 13 V-J features.

The receptor was derived from a young man with Graves' hyperthyroidism. The chain joins TRBV4-3 to TRBJ1-1, with D maybe TRBD1 (6 bases). Sequences were obtained from peripheral blood or thyroid tissue (not recorded which). CDR3 residues: CASSVLGGAEAFF. For the CDR3, the DNA is TGCGCCTCGAGCGTCCTGGGGGGCGCTGAAGCTTTCTTT.